The rows below give T cell receptor beta chains drawn from one sample of a study of HIV-infected patients and healthy controls. Via MiXCR, TCRdb re-called the 5' RACE reads, giving one row per CDR3 protein. The top ten hold 27% of the sample, which has some 6,900 distinct CDR3 sequences, 11% seen once. Sequenced here: blood, sampled before antiretroviral therapy. These receptors were taken from an adult with HIV infection. CDR3s include the opening cysteine and the closing phenylalanine or tryptophan. A D gene is named only where the DNA matches it firmly. A clone size is listed for some rows: how often the clone was seen (once, few, many), or a class if it is expanded.

TRBV28	TRBJ2-7	medium-sized	.	TGTGCCAGCAGTTTACTGGGACCCCTGTATGAGCAGTACTTC	CASSLLGPLYEQYF
TRBV7-2	TRBJ1-5	medium-sized	.	TGTGCCAGCAGCTTAGTCGCGGGTAGCAATCAGCCCCAGCATTTT	CASSLVAGSNQPQHF
TRBV25-1	TRBJ2-7	few	.	TGTGCCAGCAGTGAATTCGGCCCCGAGCAGTACTTC	CASSEFGPEQYF
TRBV5-1	TRBJ1-1	.	.	TGCGCCAGCAGCACCGACAGAGTTCCGACTGAAGCTTTCTTT	CASSTDRVPTEAFF
TRBV7-9	TRBJ1-1	few	.	TGTGCCACCACCTTCCTCACTGAAGCTTTCTTT	CATTFLTEAFF
TRBV7-6	TRBJ1-1	medium-sized	.	TGTGCCAGCAGCGTTAGAGGGCAGGGCGCTGAAGCTTTCTTT	CASSVRGQGAEAFF
TRBV9	TRBJ2-2	few	.	TGTGCCAGCAGCGTAGGGCTAGCCACCGGGGAGCTGTTTTTT	CASSVGLATGELFF
TRBV28	TRBJ1-1	many	.	TGTGCCAGCATTGCGAACACTGAAGCTTTCTTT	CASIANTEAFF
TRBV5-1	TRBJ2-3	many	.	TGCGCCAGCAGAAAGAACACAGATACGCAGTATTTT	CASRKNTDTQYF
TRBV7-2	TRBJ1-3	many	.	TGTGCCAGCAGCTCGATGACAGGCATAGGCAACACCATATATTTT	CASSSMTGIGNTIYF
TRBV12-3/TRBV12-4	TRBJ1-5	many	.	TGTGCCAGCAGCAGGATGGGACCCCAGCATTTT	CASSRMGPQHF
TRBV20-1	TRBJ2-3	medium-sized	.	TGCAGTGCTACCCTGACGGATTCTAGCACAGATACGCAGTATTTT	CSATLTDSSTDTQYF
TRBV19	TRBJ1-2	many	.	TGTGCCAGTAGTATACAGCCCGACGGAGTCTATGGCTACACCTTC	CASSIQPDGVYGYTF
TRBV11-2	TRBJ2-3	medium-sized	TRBD1	TGTGCCAGCAGCTCCAGGGGGACAAGCACAGATACGCAGTATTTT	CASSSRGTSTDTQYF
TRBV18	TRBJ1-2	medium-sized	TRBD1	TGTGCCAGCTCACCGGGACAGGAGTATGGCTACACCTTC	CASSPGQEYGYTF
TRBV28	TRBJ2-6	many	.	TGTGCCAGCAGTTTGCATACAGGTCTCTCTGGGGCCAACGTCCTGACTTTC	CASSLHTGLSGANVLTF
TRBV12-3/TRBV12-4	TRBJ1-5	medium-sized	.	TGTGCCAGCAGTTTAGTGCAGGGTAGCAATCAGCCCCAGCATTTT	CASSLVQGSNQPQHF
TRBV7-2	TRBJ2-3	many	.	TGTGCCAGCAGCTCGCACGGGGATACGCAGTATTTT	CASSSHGDTQYF
TRBV12-3/TRBV12-4	TRBJ1-4	medium-sized	.	TGTGCCAGCAGTTTCCCCACAGGCGGATCTGAAAAACTGTTTTTT	CASSFPTGGSEKLFF
TRBV20-1	TRBJ1-3	medium-sized	.	TGCAGTGCTAGATCTACCATCTCTGGAAACACCATATATTTT	CSARSTISGNTIYF
TRBV19	TRBJ1-5	.	TRBD1	TGTGCCAGTAGTACCCGGGACAGGGGATTCGGTCAGCCCCAGCATTTT	CASSTRDRGFGQPQHF
TRBV2	TRBJ1-2	many	.	TGTGCCAGCATTCACCGAGCTAACTATGGCTACACCTTC	CASIHRANYGYTF
TRBV6-5	TRBJ1-2	large	TRBD1	TGTGCCAGCAGTCCACAAACCGGGACAGGGTTTTTTGGCTACACCTTC	CASSPQTGTGFFGYTF
TRBV19	TRBJ2-5	once	.	TGTGCCAGTAGTGTCAGAGCCCAAGAGACCCAGTACTTC	CASSVRAQETQYF
TRBV28	TRBJ1-5	medium-sized	TRBD1	TGTGCCAGCAGTCTCGGACAGGGAGGAAATCAGCCCCAGCATTTT	CASSLGQGGNQPQHF
TRBV11-2	TRBJ2-3	medium-sized	.	TGTGCCAGCAGCTCTCTTGGAGATACGCAGTATTTT	CASSSLGDTQYF
TRBV5-1	TRBJ1-1	few	TRBD1	TGCGCCAGCAGCTTGGGAGTAGGGGGCGACACTGAAGCTTTCTTT	CASSLGVGGDTEAFF